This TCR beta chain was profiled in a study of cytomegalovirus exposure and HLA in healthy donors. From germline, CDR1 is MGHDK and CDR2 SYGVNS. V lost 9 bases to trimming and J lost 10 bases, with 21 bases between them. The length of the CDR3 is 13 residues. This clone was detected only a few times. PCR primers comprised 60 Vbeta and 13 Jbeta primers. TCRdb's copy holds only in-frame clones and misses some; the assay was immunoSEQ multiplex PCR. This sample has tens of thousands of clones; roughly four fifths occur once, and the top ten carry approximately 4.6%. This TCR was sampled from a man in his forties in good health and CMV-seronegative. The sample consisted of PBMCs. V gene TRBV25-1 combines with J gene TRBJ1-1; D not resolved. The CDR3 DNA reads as TGTGCCAGTGGGGAGGGTGCAGGAGGTCGAGCTTTCTTT. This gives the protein CASGEGAGGRAFF.